The T cell receptor (beta chain) under discussion was sequenced for a study of cytomegalovirus exposure and HLA in healthy donors. Primers: 60 Vbeta forward and 13 Jbeta reverse. Sequencing used immunoSEQ multiplex PCR; TCRdb keeps in-frame clones, though not all of them. The table includes some 190,000 clones, 77% detected once. Comments on this clone: The antigen remains undetermined.

General study points: Available immune exposure information was restricted to CMV serostatus only.

The CDR3 is made up of 15 amino acids. Trimming stripped 2 bases from V and 1 base from J, with 13 bases between. Germline values: CDR1 GTSNPN, CDR2 SVGIG (reference sequence). Sequenced material: PBMCs. The clonotype originates from a man younger than 30 in good health and CMV-seronegative. This chain joins TRBV30 and TRBJ2-3, with D possibly TRBD1 on 6 matching bases. The CDR3 sequence: CAWSTQGTRTDTQYF. The CDR3 nucleotides are TGTGCCTGGAGTACCCAGGGGACCCGCACAGATACGCAGTATTTT.